These 21 T cell receptor beta chains came from one sample sequenced in a study of cytomegalovirus exposure and HLA in healthy donors. PCR was performed using 60 Vbeta and 13 Jbeta primers. Measured with immunoSEQ multiplex PCR; TCRdb has only the in-frame clones, and not every one. The table includes around 150,000 clones, roughly 82% detected once. Sample: PBMCs. The receptors derive from a man aged 25-45 years in good health and CMV-seropositive.

V usage is TRBV14 and J usage is TRBJ1-6, with 9 bases fitting TRBD1. Germline lookup yields CDR1 SGHDN and CDR2 FVKESK. V dropped 1 base and J dropped 0; count of bases not matched to a gene: 10. This CDR3 comprises 20 residues. The CDR3 loop is CASSQGLGQGPSSYNSPLHF. The CDR3 coding sequence is TGTGCCAGCAGCCAAGGGCTGGGACAGGGACCTAGCTCCTATAATTCACCCCTCCACTTT.

This chain joins TRBV6-5 and TRBJ2-3; a weak D match, TRBD1 (6 bases). CDR1 and CDR2 from the germline V gene are MNHEY and SVGAGI. The CDR3 loop spans 15 amino acids. V lost 6 bases to trimming and J lost 4 bases, with 17 bases between them. The CDR3 DNA reads TGTGCCAGCAGGCCCCCAGGGGTGTGGGCAGATACGCAGTATTTT. As protein: CASRPPGVWADTQYF.

The chain carries TRBV6-5 and TRBJ2-7, with D unclear. Looked up from germline, CDR1 is MNHEY and CDR2 is SVGAGI. Trimming took 2 bases from V and 3 from J, leaving 11 bases between them. The CDR3 is 14 residues long. This chain's CDR3 is CASSYGQKDYEQYF. The CDR3 DNA is TGTGCCAGCAGTTACGGTCAGAAAGACTACGAGCAGTACTTC.

The genes are TRBV12-1 and TRBJ2-7; the DNA was not used to check the table's D call, TRBD2. TRBV12-1 is tagged as a pseudogene. CDR3 size: 11 residues. The CDR3 loop is CASSFLREQYF. The DNA of the CDR3 is TGTGCCAGCAGCTTCCTTCGCGAGCAGTACTTC.

The J gene is TRBJ2-5, the V gene TRBV5-1; 7 nucleotides match TRBD1. The germline V gene has CDR1 SGHRS and CDR2 YFSETQ. This CDR3 spans 15 amino acids. V dropped 0 bases and J dropped 0; count of bases not matched to a gene: 2. The CDR3, as DNA: TGCGCCAGCAGCTTGGAGGGGGCCTACCAAGAGACCCAGTACTTC. This sequence encodes CASSLEGAYQETQYF.

The CDR3 DNA reads TGTGCCAGCAGTGAATCAGGATCGGAGACCCAGTACTTC. It codes for CASSESGSETQYF. The chain couples TRBV25-1 to TRBJ2-5; D unresolved. Per germline, CDR1 MGHDK and CDR2 SYGVNS. The CDR3 has 13 residues. With 1 base removed from V and 5 bases from J, the gap between germline ends came to 8 bases.

This clone was observed once. The rearrangement links TRBV7-9 to TRBJ2-7, with 7 bases identical to TRBD1. This CDR3 is built from 14 residues. CDR1 SEHNR and CDR2 FQNEAQ come from the germline V gene (reference sequence). V shed 0 bases and J 6 bases; nucleotides not matched to a gene: 5. CDR3 protein: CASSLAGQLAEQYF. The CDR3 DNA reads TGTGCCAGCAGCTTAGCGGGACAGCTGGCCGAGCAGTACTTC.

This chain connects TRBV28 to TRBJ1-6; tentative D call: TRBD1 (5 bases). V lost 3 bases and J 6 bases, leaving 9 bases between the germline ends. The CDR3 sequence is 14 residues long. Germline V gives CDR1 MDHEN, CDR2 SYDVKM. CDR3 sequence reads: CASSFGQGNSPLHF. The CDR3 bases are TGTGCCAGCAGTTTTGGGCAGGGTAATTCACCCCTCCACTTT.

This chain uses TRBV7-9 with TRBJ1-2, with D possibly TRBD1 on 5 matching bases. The CDR3 extends over 10 amino acids. The V gene lost 11 bases and the J gene lost 6 bases, with 10 bases spanning the gap. Germline CDR1 is SEHNR and CDR2 is FQNEAQ (reference sequence). The CDR3 nucleotides read TGTGCCGGGGGAGGGAATGGCTACACCTTC. As protein: CAGGGNGYTF.

The chain is built from TRBV5-1 and TRBJ2-7; D perhaps matches TRBD2 (6 bases). Trimming cost V 4 bases and J 3 bases, with 17 bases left between them. Germline CDR1 is SGHRS and CDR2 is YFSETQ. This CDR3 contains 15 residues. The CDR3 protein is CASSPPGLRNYEQYF. The CDR3 DNA is TGCGCCAGCAGCCCGCCGGGACTGCGGAACTACGAGCAGTACTTC.

CDR3 nucleotide sequence: TGCGCCAGCAGCCTGGGACACCCGAACACTGAAGCTTTCTTT. The encoded protein is CASSLGHPNTEAFF. The chain recombines TRBV4-3 with TRBJ1-1, with a possible D match to TRBD1 (6 bases). The V end was cut by 4 bases, the J end by 1 base, with 10 bases between. The CDR3 covers 14 residues. Germline loops: CDR1 LGHNA, CDR2 YSLEER.

The V call is TRBV28, the J call TRBJ2-7; TRBD1 agrees at 8 bases. The CDR3 is 14 residues long. Germline V gives CDR1 MDHEN, CDR2 SYDVKM. The ends lost 7 bases at V and 3 bases at J; junction bases unmatched: 8. The CDR3 bases are TGTGCCAGCACCGACAGGGGTCTCGGCTACGAGCAGTACTTC. As protein: CASTDRGLGYEQYF.

This chain connects TRBV5-8 to TRBJ1-3; TRBD1 is a possible D gene (5 bases). Trimming took 4 bases from V and 4 from J, leaving 18 bases between them. The germline gives CDR1 SGHTS, CDR2 YDEGEE. This CDR3 has 16 residues. CDR3 amino acids: CASSPYQGRGGNTIYF. The CDR3 DNA reads TGTGCCAGCAGCCCGTATCAGGGTCGTGGAGGAAACACCATATATTTT.

This clone was counted between two and nine times. The chain combines TRBV4-2 with TRBJ2-3; 9 nucleotides align to TRBD2. Trimming at V came to 1 base and at J to 5 bases, leaving 7 bases not matched to a gene. This CDR3 has 16 residues. CDR1 LGHNA and CDR2 YNFKEQ come from the germline V gene. CDR3 sequence: CASSQGSSGGVDTQYF. CDR3 in DNA: TGTGCCAGCAGCCAAGGGAGTAGCGGGGGAGTAGATACGCAGTATTTT.

This clone was detected only a few times. This rearrangement joins TRBV7-2 to TRBJ1-2; the match to TRBD1 covers 9 bases. This CDR3 comprises 16 residues. With V trimmed by 0 bases and J by 4 bases, 6 bases remained unmatched. Germline-derived CDR1 and CDR2 are SGHTA and FQGNSA. The CDR3 bases are TGTGCCAGCAGCTTAGCGGAGCGGGGACAGGGCTATGGCTACACCTTC. Its translation is CASSLAERGQGYGYTF.

This clone was recorded once. The V gene is TRBV27, the J gene TRBJ2-2, with D maybe TRBD1 (6 bases). Looked up from germline, CDR1 is MNHEY and CDR2 is SMNVEV (reference sequence). There are 14 residues in the CDR3. Trimming pared 3 bases from V and 4 bases from J, leaving 9 bases between. Here the CDR3 DNA reads TGTGCCAGCAGTTTTAGGACAGCCACCGGGGAGCTGTTTTTT. It encodes CASSFRTATGELFF.

The CDR3: CASSPLGGDTQYF. CDR3 bases: TGTGCCAGTAGTCCGCTGGGGGGAGATACGCAGTATTTT. This chain links TRBV19 with TRBJ2-3; tentatively, D is TRBD2 (6 bases). The germline V and J ends were trimmed by 5 bases and 5 bases, with 11 bases remaining between them. Germline V gives CDR1 LNHDA, CDR2 SQIVND (reference sequence). The CDR3 extends over 13 amino acids.

The chain recombines TRBV4-2 with TRBJ2-1; 15 nucleotides align to TRBD2. CDR1 is LGHNA, CDR2 YNFKEQ, per germline. Trimming removed 4 bases from V and 6 bases from J; junction bases left unmatched: 7. This CDR3 contains 17 residues. The CDR3 sequence is CASSRGLAGGSGNEQFF. For the CDR3, the DNA is TGTGCCAGCAGCCGGGGACTAGCGGGAGGCTCGGGCAATGAGCAGTTCTTC.

This clone was recorded a few times. This sequence joins TRBV19 and TRBJ2-1; 8 bases agree with TRBD2. The length of the CDR3 is 13 residues. V was pared by 8 bases and J by 6 bases, with 6 bases of the junction left unmatched. Germline V gene sequence: CDR1 LNHDA, CDR2 SQIVND (reference sequence). CDR3 residues: CASVNSGANEQFF. CDR3 coding DNA: TGTGCCAGTGTGAATAGCGGGGCCAATGAGCAGTTCTTC.

This clone has a single count. The CDR3 region has the DNA TGCGCCAGCAGCGTGTACGGGACACTTGGGGGGGAGCTGTTTTTT. This codes for CASSVYGTLGGELFF. The chain carries TRBV5-1 and TRBJ2-2, with D perhaps matching TRBD1 (6 bases). Per the germline V gene, CDR1 is SGHRS and CDR2 is YFSETQ. Trimming shortened V by 4 bases and J by 8 bases, and 18 bases separated the two germline ends. The CDR3 length is 15 residues.

The genes are TRBV5-1 and TRBJ1-1; 7 nucleotides align to TRBD1. The germline gives CDR1 SGHRS, CDR2 YFSETQ. The V gene end was trimmed by 2 bases and the J gene end by 4 bases; junction bases not matched to a gene: 5. The length of the CDR3 is 14 residues. In DNA, the CDR3 is TGCGCCAGCAGCTTTCCTCAGGGGGGCACTGAAGCTTTCTTT. Translated, it gives CASSFPQGGTEAFF.